This TCR beta chain stems from a study of blood T cell repertoires in COVID-19 (dated by TCRdb to 2018 to 2021). The study in broad terms: Collaborator samples came from the United States, Italy and Spain and covered acute and convalescent phases of COVID-19. The material from the prospective study consisted of cDNA or gDNA derived from T cells, B-cell-depleted T cells, or PBMCs. Subjects who had been exposed to COVID-19, were actively infected with it, or had recovered from it provided the deeply sampled blood TCRbeta repertoires that made up the dataset. The repertoires were made available in a free public database intended to serve as a resource for research on the immune response to SARS-CoV-2. The samples were drawn from the first 160 participants of the ongoing ImmuneRACE study and from 950 to 1,500 subjects provided by 6 global collaborators. A de-identified subject ID, COVID-19 status, age in years and sex were almost always included in the sample metadata. Where HLA class I and class II types were available, the types were taken from metadata supplied by the sample provider, not from assay-based typing. Points the paper makes about the study in general: Clinical and demographic metadata were provided uncurated, with the amount varying by source and participant.

Note on this clone: The antigen it recognizes is unknown. No much larger clonotype is one base removed from it; base qualities were not supplied.

Collaborating institutions collected whole blood in K2EDTA tubes following their own protocols. Collaborator samples were shipped for TCRbeta analysis as frozen whole blood, isolated PBMCs, or DNA extracted from either sample type. The immunoSEQ Assay, a bias-controlled multiplex PCR, was used to amplify TCRbeta CDR3 regions from genomic DNA. The study's processing was this. The number of nucleated cells in each sample was estimated from the amplification of reference gene primers within the assay. Sequence reads were collapsed and filtered to measure the absolute abundance of every unique TCRbeta CDR3 rearrangement. Productive Simpson clonality was computed per sample as the square root of Simpson's diversity index over productive rearrangements. TCRdb retrieved this table from immuneACCESS and kept in-frame rearrangements only. Not all clones are present; in checked studies, unresolved V genes account for under half, and no reason is known for the remainder. V and J calls and clone size come straight from that table; D and trimming were deduced from the DNA. The sample contains around 250,000 clones, about 89% of them found a single time. In total, the top ten clones hold about 8.6% of the sample.

V lost 6 bases and J lost 6 bases; the stretch between them is 14 bases long. Spanning cysteine to phenylalanine, the CDR3 consists of 14 amino acids. The retained sequence is limited to the CDR3, 42 bases, with the frame set at the first base. The germline V gene provides CDR1 KGHSH and CDR2 LQKENI. The specimen sequenced was peripheral blood. The TCR sequence derives from a man aged 40-49 years with active or convalescent COVID-19. The chain links TRBV18 with TRBJ1-4; the D gene is perhaps TRBD1, from 5 matching bases. The CDR3 sequence is CASSEQAEDEKLFF. In nucleotide form, the sequence is TGTGCCAGCTCGGAACAGGCCGAGGATGAAAAACTGTTTTTT.